This TCR beta chain was captured in a study of blood T cell repertoires in COVID-19. Germline CDR1 and CDR2: SNHLY and FYNNEI. V shed 7 bases and J 0 bases; nucleotides not matched to a gene: 5. The CDR3 has 16 amino acids. Assay: immunoSEQ multiplex PCR; the TCRdb copy retains only in-frame clones and omits some. In the table there are almost 40,000 clones, approximately 85% of which are singletons. The chain couples TRBV2 to TRBJ2-1; 11 positions match TRBD2. The sample taken for sequencing was peripheral blood. The receptor was isolated from a man between 60 and 70 years old with acute or convalescent COVID-19. As DNA, the CDR3 is TGTGCCAGCAAGGGACTAGCGGAACTCTCCTACAATGAGCAGTTCTTC. This codes for CASKGLAELSYNEQFF. Filled out from reference TRBV2 and TRBJ2-1, the complete variable domain reads EPEVTQTPSHQVTQMGQEVILRCVPISNHLYFYWYRQILGQKVEFLVSFYNNEISEKSEIFDDQFSVERPDGSNFTLKIRSTKLEDSAMYFCASKGLAELSYNEQFFGPGTRLTVL.